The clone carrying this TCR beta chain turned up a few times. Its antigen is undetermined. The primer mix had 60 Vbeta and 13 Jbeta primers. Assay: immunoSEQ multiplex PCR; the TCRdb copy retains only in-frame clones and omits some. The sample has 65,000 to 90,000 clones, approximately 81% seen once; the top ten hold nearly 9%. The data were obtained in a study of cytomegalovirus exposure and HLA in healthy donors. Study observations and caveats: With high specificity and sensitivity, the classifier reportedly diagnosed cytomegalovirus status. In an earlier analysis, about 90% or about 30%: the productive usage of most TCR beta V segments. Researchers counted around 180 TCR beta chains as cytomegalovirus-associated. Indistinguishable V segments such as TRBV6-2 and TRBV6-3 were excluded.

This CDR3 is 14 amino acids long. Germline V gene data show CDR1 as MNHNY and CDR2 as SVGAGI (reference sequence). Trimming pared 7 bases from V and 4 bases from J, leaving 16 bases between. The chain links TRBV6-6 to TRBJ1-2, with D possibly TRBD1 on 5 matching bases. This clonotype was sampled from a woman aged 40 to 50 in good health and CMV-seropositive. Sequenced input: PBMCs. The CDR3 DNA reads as TGTGCCAGCATAAGCATGGGACTGCTCTATGGCTACACCTTC. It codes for CASISMGLLYGYTF.